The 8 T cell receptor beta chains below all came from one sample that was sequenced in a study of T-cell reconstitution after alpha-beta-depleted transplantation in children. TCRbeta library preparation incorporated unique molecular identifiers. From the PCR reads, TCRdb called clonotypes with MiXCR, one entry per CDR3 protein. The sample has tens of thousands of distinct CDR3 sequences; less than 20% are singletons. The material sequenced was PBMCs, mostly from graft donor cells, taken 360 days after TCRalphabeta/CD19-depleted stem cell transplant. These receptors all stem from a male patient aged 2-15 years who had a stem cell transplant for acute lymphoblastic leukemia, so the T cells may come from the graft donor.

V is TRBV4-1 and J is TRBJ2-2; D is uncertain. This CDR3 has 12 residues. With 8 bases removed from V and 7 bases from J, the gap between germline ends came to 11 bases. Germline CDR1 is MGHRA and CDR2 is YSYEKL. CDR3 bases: TGCGCCAGCCGCCGGATGGGCGGGGAGCTGTTTTTT. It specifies CASRRMGGELFF.

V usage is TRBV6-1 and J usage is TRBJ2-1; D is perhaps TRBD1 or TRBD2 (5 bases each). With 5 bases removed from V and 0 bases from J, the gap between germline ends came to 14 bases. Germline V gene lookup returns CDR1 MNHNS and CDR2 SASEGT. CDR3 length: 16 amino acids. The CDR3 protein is CASSTQWGSSYNEQFF. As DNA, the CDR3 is TGTGCCAGCAGTACGCAATGGGGGAGCTCCTACAATGAGCAGTTCTTC.

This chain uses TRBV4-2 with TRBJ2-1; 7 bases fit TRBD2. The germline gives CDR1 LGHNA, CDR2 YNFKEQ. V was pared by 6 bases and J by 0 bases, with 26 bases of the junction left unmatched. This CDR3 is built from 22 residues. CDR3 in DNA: TGTGCCAGCAGTCCAGCAACCTTGGGACTACCTCCTAAGCTGGGCTCCTACAATGAGCAGTTCTTC. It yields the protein CASSPATLGLPPKLGSYNEQFF.

CDR3 loop: CASSESAGGGETQYF. CDR3 sequence (DNA): TGCGCCAGCAGTGAGTCTGCGGGAGGAGGAGAGACCCAGTACTTC. The chain has TRBV10-1 and TRBJ2-5; 8 bases are a match to TRBD2. In germline, CDR1 is WNHNN, CDR2 SYGVQD (reference sequence). CDR3 size: 15 residues. Unmatched junction bases numbered 4, after V lost 0 bases and J lost 4 bases.

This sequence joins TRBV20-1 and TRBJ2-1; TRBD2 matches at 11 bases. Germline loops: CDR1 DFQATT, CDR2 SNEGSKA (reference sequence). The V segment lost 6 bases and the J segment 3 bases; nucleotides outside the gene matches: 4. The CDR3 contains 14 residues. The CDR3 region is CSAIAGGYYNEQFF. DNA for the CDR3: TGCAGTGCCATAGCGGGAGGGTACTACAATGAGCAGTTCTTC.

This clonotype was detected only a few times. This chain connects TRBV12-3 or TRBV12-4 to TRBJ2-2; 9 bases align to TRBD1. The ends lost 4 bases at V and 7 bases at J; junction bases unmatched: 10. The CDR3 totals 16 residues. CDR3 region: CASSSLRQGGGGELFF. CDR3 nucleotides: TGTGCCAGCAGTTCCCTCCGACAGGGGGGCGGCGGGGAGCTGTTTTTT.

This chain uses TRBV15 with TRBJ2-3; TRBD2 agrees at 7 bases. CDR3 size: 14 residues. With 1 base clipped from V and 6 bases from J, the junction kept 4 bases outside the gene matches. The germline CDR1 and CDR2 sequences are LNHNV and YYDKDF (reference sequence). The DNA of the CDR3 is TGTGCCACCAGCAGAGGCGGGAGCGCGGATACGCAGTATTTT. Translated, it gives CATSRGGSADTQYF.

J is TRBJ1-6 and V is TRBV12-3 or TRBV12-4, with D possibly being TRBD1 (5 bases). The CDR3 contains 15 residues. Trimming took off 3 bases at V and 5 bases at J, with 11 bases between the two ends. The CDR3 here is CASSLRDLDNSPLHF. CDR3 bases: TGTGCCAGCAGTTTGCGGGACCTTGATAATTCACCCCTCCACTTT.